This record covers a single T cell receptor (beta chain). Its antigen remains unidentified. No base qualities exist here, and no much larger clone lies one base off it. These data are taken from a study of blood T cell repertoires in COVID-19 (TCRdb year 2020). Background on the whole study: The collaborator samples originated in the United States, Italy and Spain and spanned the acute and convalescent phases of COVID-19. The material from the prospective study consisted of cDNA or gDNA derived from T cells, B-cell-depleted T cells, or PBMCs. Deeply sampled blood TCRbeta repertoires from subjects exposed to, actively infected with, or recovered from COVID-19 were included in the dataset. The repertoires were released in a freely available public database intended as a resource for research on the immune response to SARS-CoV-2. The samples were drawn from two sources: the first 160 participants of the ongoing ImmuneRACE study, and about 1,300 subjects contributed by 6 global collaborators. A de-identified subject ID, COVID-19 status, age in years and sex were almost always included in the sample metadata. Where HLA class I and class II types were available, the types were taken from metadata supplied by the sample provider, not from assay-based typing. What the authors observed across the whole study: Clinical and demographic metadata were provided uncurated, with the amount varying by source and participant.

Each collaborating institution followed its own protocols to collect whole blood in K2EDTA tubes. Collaborator samples were shipped for TCRbeta analysis as frozen whole blood, isolated PBMCs, or DNA extracted from either sample type. Per the germline V gene (reference sequence), LNHDA is the CDR1 and SQIVND is the CDR2. V sheds 3 bases and J sheds 4 bases, leaving 12 bases between their ends. Reading from cysteine to phenylalanine, the CDR3 counts 14 amino acids. Only CDR3 DNA remains: 42 bases, in frame from the first base. TCRbeta CDR3 regions were amplified from genomic DNA by means of the immunoSEQ Assay, a bias-controlled multiplex PCR. The study's own analysis went as follows. The number of nucleated cells in each sample was estimated from the amplification of reference gene primers within the assay. Sequence reads were collapsed and filtered to measure the absolute abundance of every unique TCRbeta CDR3 rearrangement. Productive Simpson clonality was computed per sample as the square root of Simpson's diversity index over productive rearrangements. The clones in this table, taken by TCRdb from immuneACCESS, are in-frame only. Not every clone is retained; where verified, under half of the shortfall comes from an unresolved V gene, and the cause of the rest is unknown. That table supplies the V and J calls and clone size; D and trimming were determined from the DNA. The sample profile shows 150,000 to 200,000 clones; around 83% of them were found once. The leading ten clones occupy roughly 0.95% of the sample.

The V and J segments used are TRBV19 and TRBJ1-2, with the D segment identity uncertain. The TCR was taken from a man between 18 and 35 years old with acute or convalescent COVID-19. The sequenced sample was peripheral blood. CDR3 loop: CASSILGGFYGYTF. The sequenced DNA: TGTGCCAGTAGTATCCTAGGCGGATTCTATGGCTACACCTTC.